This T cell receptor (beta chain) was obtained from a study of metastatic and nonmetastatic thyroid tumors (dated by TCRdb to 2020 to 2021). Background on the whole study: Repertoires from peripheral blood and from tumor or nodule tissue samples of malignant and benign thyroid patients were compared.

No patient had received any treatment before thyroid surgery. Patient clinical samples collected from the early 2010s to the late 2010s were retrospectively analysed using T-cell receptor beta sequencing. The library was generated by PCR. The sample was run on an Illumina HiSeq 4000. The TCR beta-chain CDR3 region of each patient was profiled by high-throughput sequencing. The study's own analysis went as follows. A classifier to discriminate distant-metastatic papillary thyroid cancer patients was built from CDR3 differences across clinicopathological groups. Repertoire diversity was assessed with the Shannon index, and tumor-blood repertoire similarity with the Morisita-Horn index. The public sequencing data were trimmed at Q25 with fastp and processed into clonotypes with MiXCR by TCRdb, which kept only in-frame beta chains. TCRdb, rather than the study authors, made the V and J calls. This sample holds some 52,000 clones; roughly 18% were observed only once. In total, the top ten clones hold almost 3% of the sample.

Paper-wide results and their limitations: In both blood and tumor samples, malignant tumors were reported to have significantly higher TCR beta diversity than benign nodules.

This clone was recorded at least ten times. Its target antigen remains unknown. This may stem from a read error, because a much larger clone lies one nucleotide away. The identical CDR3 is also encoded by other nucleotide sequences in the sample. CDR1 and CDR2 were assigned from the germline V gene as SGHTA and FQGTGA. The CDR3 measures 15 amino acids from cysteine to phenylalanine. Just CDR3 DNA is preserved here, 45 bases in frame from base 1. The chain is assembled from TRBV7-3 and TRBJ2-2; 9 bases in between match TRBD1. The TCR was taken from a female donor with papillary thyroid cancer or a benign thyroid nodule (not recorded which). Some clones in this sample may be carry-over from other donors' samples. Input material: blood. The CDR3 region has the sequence CASSPGQGITGELFF. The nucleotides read TGTGCCAGCAGCCCGGGACAGGGAATCACCGGGGAGCTGTTCTTT.